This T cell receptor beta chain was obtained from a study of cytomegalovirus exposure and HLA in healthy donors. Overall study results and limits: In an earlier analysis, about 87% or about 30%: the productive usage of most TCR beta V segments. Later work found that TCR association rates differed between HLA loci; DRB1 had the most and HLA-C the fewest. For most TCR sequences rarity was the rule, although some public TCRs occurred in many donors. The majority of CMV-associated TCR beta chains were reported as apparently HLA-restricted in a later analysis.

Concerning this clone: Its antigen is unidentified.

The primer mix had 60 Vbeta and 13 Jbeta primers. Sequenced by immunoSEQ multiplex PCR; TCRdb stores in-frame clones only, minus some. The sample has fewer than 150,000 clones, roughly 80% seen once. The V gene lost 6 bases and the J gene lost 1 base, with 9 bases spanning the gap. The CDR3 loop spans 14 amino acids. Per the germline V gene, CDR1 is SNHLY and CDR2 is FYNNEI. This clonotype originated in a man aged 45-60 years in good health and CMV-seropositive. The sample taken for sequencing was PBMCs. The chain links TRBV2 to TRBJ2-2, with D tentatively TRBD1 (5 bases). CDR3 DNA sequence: TGTGCCAGCAGAGGAACAGGGAACACCGGGGAGCTGTTTTTT. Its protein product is CASRGTGNTGELFF.